This paragraph covers one T cell receptor (beta chain) sequence. This specimen belongs to a study of blood T cell repertoires in COVID-19. The table came from immunoSEQ multiplex PCR; TCRdb's copy has only in-frame clones and leaves some out. There are fewer than 350,000 clones in the sample; 70% to 90% occur only once, and around 8% lies in the top ten. This CDR3 is 16 amino acids long. With 5 bases clipped from V and 0 bases from J, the junction kept 9 bases outside the gene matches. The germline V gene has CDR1 MDHEN and CDR2 SYDVKM. The chain uses TRBV28 and TRBJ1-2, with 7 nucleotides matching TRBD1. This TCR was recovered from a woman aged 45-65 years who had recovered from COVID-19. Sequenced sample: peripheral blood. The CDR3 spells CASSPHPQGTNYGYTF. CDR3 DNA: TGTGCCAGCAGTCCGCATCCACAGGGGACTAACTATGGCTACACCTTC.